This TCR beta chain comes out of a study of blood T cells in healthy people across ages. For the second PCR, which ran for about 7 to 11 cycles, a sample-barcoded 5' primer and a J-beta primer mix were used. The template-switch adaptor was a 5' adaptor with 12 random nucleotides. It tagged each cDNA molecule. TCRdb reanalysed the 5' RACE reads using MiXCR and keeps one entry per CDR3 protein. The table includes almost 800,000 distinct CDR3 sequences, roughly 64% detected once. The CDR3 contains 14 residues. The V gene's germline CDR1 is MNHNY and CDR2 SVGAGI (reference sequence). V was pared by 8 bases and J by 6 bases, with 17 bases between. Regarding the study as a whole: Donor CMV infection status was unknown, possibly confounding age-related changes in expanded clonotypes. Long-lived and aged donors differed, with more naive CD4+ cells and higher diversity in the long-lived.

Aged roughly 6 to 95, donors were systemically healthy Caucasians from Russia. This clonotype was seen once. Its specificity is unknown. The receptor was isolated from a man between 25 and 39 years old in good health. Sequencing was done on a sample of blood. The rearrangement uses TRBV6-6 and TRBJ2-1; D unclear. CDR3 residues: CASHPLALPNEQFF. CDR3 nucleotides: TGTGCCAGCCACCCTCTCGCGCTACCCAATGAGCAGTTCTTC.